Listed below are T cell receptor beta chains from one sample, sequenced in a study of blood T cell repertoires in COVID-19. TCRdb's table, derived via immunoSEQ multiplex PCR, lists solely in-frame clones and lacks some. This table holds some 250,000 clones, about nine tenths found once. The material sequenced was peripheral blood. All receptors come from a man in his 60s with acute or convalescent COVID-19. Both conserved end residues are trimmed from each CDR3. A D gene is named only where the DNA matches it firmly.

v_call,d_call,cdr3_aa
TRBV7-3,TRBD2,ASSLLAGGVGELF
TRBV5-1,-,ASSYRVFTDTQY
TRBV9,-,ASSAGTPYNSPLH
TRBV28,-,ASSPRTTEAF
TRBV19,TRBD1,ASSIGTGAETQY
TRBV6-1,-,ASSEALRGGYEQY
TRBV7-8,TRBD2,ASSLLAGDGDTQY
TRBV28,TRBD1,ASSSGQQSGNTIY
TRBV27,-,ASSYGVPRDTQY
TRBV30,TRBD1,AWSQTTGMNTEAF
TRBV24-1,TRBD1,ATSGPGQGVTGELF
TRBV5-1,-,ASSPREFFSTDTQY
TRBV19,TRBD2,ASTLVGLAGTGELF
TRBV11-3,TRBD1,ASSSGQISGNTIY
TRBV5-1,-,ASSITRAGSSYNEQF
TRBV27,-,ASGQGLSNEKLF
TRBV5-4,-,ASSLADRSNQPQH
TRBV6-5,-,ASSSSTGSGGELF
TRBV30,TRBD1,AWNVGTVYYGYT
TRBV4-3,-,ASSQDCPHMGEAQETQY
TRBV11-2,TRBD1,ASSRPGTGGTEAF
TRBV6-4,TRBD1,ASSPTGDVQTQY
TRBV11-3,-,ASSPTREGEAF
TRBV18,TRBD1,ASSPDRENQPQH
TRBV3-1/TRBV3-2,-,ASSQDDLGGTQY
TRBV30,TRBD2,AWSTAGDPYEQY
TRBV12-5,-,ASGLVLLRSSGNTIY
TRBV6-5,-,ASSYVGGMWSEQY
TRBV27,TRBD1,ASRGIRPPGQTYEKLF
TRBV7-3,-,ASSRDTLETQY
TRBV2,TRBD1,ASSDNRGGSIY
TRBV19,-,ASNGAGRETQY
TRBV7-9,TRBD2,ASSLSAGGKGEQF
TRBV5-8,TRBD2,ASSLPGLAGAVVGTGELF
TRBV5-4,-,ASSLRGRTDTQY
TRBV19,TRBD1,AISGTVNTEAF
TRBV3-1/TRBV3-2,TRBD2,ASSQLAGGQTEQF
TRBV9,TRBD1,ASSTSGTEQNIQY
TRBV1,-,TSSQPQPLLAGNYNEQF
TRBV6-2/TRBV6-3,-,ASSSDRIYGYT
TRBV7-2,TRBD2,ASSETSGRAWETQY
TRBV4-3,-,ASSHGKEAHNEQF
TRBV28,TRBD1,ATRTGPEKLF
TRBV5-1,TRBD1,ASSSGQADTQY
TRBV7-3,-,ASSLLSSYNEQF
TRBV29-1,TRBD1,SVDQGAIKEDGYT
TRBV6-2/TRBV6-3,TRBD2,ASSYSRTSGSASYNEQF